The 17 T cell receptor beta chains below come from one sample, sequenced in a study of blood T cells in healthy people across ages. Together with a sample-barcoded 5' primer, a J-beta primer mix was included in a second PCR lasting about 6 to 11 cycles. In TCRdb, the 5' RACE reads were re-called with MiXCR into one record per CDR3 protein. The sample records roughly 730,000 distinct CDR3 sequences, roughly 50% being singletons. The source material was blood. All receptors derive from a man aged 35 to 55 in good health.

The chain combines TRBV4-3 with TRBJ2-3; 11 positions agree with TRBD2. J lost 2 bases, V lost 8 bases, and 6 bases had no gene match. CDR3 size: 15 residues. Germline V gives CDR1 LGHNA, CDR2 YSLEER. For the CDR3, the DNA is TGCGCCAGCGGGGAGACTAGCGGGGACACAGATACGCAGTATTTT. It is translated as CASGETSGDTDTQYF.

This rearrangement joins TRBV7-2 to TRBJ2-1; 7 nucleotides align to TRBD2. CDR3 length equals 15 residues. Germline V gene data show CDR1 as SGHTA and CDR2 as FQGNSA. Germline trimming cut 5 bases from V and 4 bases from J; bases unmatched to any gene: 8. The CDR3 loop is CASSPAAGVYNEQFF. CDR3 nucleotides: TGTGCCAGCAGCCCCGCGGCGGGGGTTTACAATGAGCAGTTCTTC. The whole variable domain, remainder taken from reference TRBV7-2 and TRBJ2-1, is GAGVSQSPSNKVTEKGKDVELRCDPISGHTALYWYRQSLGQGLEFLIYFQGNSAPDKSGLPSDRFSAERTGGSVSTLTIQRTQQEDSAVYLCASSPAAGVYNEQFFGPGTRLTVL.

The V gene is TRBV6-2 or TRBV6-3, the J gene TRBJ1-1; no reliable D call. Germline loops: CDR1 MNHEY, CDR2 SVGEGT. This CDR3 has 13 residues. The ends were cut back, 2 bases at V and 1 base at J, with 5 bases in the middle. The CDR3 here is CASSYNKNTEAFF. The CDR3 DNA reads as TGTGCCAGCAGTTACAATAAGAACACTGAAGCTTTCTTT.

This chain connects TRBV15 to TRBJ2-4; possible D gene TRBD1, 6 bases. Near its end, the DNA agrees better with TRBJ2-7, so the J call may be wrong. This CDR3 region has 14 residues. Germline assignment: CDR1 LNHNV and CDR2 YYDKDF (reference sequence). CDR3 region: CATSRDKQGTEQYF. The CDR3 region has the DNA TGTGCCACCAGCAGAGACAAACAGGGAACCGAGCAGTACTTC.

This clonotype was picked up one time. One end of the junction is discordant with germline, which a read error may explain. In DNA, the CDR3 is TGCGGCGTTGCTGGAGAGACCCAGTACTTC. Protein product: CGVAGETQYF. The rearrangement links TRBV29-1 to TRBJ2-5, with no clear D. This CDR3 has 10 amino acids. Germline V CDR1 and CDR2: SQVTM, ANQGSEA.

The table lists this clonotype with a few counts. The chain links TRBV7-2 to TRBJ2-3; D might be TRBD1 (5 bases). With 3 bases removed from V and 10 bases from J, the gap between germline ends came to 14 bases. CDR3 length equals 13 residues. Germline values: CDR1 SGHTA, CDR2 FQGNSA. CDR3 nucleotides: TGTGCCAGCAGCTTTATGACAGTATCAGCGCAGTATTTT. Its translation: CASSFMTVSAQYF.

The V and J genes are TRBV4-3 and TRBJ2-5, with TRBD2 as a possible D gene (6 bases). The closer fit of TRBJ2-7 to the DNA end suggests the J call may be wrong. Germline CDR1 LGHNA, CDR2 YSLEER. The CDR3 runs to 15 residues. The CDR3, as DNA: TGCGCCAGCAGGGGGGACGGGACTGAACCCTGCGAGCAGTACTTC. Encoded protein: CASRGDGTEPCEQYF.

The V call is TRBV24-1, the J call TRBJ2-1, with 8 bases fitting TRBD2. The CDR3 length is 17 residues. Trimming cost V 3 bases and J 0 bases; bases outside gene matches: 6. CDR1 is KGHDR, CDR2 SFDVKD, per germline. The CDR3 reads CATSDPIAGSSYNEQFF. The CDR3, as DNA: TGTGCCACCAGTGATCCTATAGCGGGGAGCTCCTACAATGAGCAGTTCTTC.

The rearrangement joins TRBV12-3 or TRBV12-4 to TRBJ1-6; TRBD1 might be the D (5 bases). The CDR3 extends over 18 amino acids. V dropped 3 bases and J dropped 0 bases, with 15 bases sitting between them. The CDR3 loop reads CASSFTGTQSSYNSPLHF. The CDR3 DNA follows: TGTGCCAGCAGTTTCACAGGAACTCAGAGCTCCTATAATTCACCCCTCCACTTT.

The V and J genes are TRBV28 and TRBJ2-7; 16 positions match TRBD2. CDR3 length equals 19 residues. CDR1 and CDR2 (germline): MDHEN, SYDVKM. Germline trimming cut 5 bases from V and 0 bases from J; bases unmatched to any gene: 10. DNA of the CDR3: TGTGCCAGCAGTCATCCGGGACTAGCGGGAGGGCCGCCCTCCTACGAGCAGTACTTC. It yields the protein CASSHPGLAGGPPSYEQYF.

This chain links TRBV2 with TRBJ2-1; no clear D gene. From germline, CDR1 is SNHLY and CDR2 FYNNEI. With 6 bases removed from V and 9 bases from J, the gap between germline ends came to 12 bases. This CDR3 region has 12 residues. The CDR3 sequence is CASRALGIEQFF. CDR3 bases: TGTGCCAGCAGGGCTCTTGGGATTGAGCAGTTCTTC.

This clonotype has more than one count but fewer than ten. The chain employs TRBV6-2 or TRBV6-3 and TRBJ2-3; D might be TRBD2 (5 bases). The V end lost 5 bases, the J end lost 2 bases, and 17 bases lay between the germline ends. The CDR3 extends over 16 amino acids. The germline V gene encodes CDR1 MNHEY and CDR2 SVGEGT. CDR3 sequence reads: CASSDAVSGNTDTQYF. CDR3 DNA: TGTGCCAGCAGTGACGCCGTAAGCGGTAACACAGATACGCAGTATTTT.

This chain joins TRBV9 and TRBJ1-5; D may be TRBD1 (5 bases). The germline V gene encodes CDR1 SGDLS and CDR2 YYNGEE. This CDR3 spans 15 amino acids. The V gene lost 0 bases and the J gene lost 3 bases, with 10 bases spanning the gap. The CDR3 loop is CASSVDQGYNQPQHF. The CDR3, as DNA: TGTGCCAGCAGCGTAGATCAGGGTTACAATCAGCCCCAGCATTTT.

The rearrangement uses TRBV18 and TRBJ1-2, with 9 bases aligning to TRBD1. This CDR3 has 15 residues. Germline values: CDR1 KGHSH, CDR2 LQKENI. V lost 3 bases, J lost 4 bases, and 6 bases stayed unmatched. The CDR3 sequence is CASSPRGQGRYGYTF. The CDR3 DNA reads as TGTGCCAGCTCACCCCGAGGACAGGGGCGCTATGGCTACACCTTC.

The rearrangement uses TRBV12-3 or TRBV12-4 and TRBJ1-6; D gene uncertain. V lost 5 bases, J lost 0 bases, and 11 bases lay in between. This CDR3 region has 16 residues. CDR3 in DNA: TGTGCCAGCAGTCCAGCGATCCCCTCCTATAATTCACCCCTCCACTTT. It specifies CASSPAIPSYNSPLHF.

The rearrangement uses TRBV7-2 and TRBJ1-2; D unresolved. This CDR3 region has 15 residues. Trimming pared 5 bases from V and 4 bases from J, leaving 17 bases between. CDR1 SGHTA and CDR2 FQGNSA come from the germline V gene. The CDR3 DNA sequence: TGTGCCAGCAGCCCAGGTGTGTCCCGGAGCTATGGCTACACCTTC. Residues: CASSPGVSRSYGYTF. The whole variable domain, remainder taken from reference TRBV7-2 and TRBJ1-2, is GAGVSQSPSNKVTEKGKDVELRCDPISGHTALYWYRQSLGQGLEFLIYFQGNSAPDKSGLPSDRFSAERTGGSVSTLTIQRTQQEDSAVYLCASSPGVSRSYGYTFGSGTRLTVV.

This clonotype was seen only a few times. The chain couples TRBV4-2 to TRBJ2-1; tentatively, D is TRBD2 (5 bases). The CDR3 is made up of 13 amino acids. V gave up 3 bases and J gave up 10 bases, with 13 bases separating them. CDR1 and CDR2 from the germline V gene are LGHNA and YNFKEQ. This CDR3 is CASSQVEAYEQFF. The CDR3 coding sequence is TGTGCCAGCAGCCAGGTGGAGGCGTACGAGCAGTTCTTC.